One TCR beta chain is described in this entry. Antigen unknown. This record comes from a study of cytomegalovirus exposure and HLA in healthy donors. Primers included in the PCR were 60 Vbeta and 13 Jbeta primers. Data came from immunoSEQ multiplex PCR; TCRdb stores just in-frame clones and leaves some out. The sample carries 130,000 or so clones, roughly 81% recorded once. General study findings and limits: When analyzed later, a missense DCLRE1C variant was found to be linked to TCR beta V- and J-gene trimming.

Trimming removed 1 base at V and 2 bases at J, with 12 bases between. CDR3 length: 15 residues. Germline V gives CDR1 SGDLS, CDR2 YYNGEE. This sequence originates from a female donor in good health and CMV-seronegative. This chain uses TRBV9 with TRBJ2-5; the D gene is possibly TRBD1 (7 bases). The specimen was PBMCs. This CDR3 is CASSVQGGWQETQYF. The CDR3 coding sequence is TGTGCCAGCAGCGTACAGGGGGGTTGGCAAGAGACCCAGTACTTC.